The next 14 T cell receptor beta chains were all read from a single sample in a study of blood T cells in healthy people across ages. A sample-barcoded 5' primer and a J-beta primer mix were used in a second PCR of about 6 to 11 cycles. TCRdb processed the 5' RACE reads anew with MiXCR; each CDR3 protein has one entry. Among about 1.6 million distinct CDR3 sequences listed, almost 35% were seen once. Sequenced: blood. Receptor source: a woman aged 25 to 39 in good health.

This clonotype has more than one count but fewer than ten. The V gene is TRBV5-1, the J gene TRBJ2-5; no clear D. The CDR3 is 15 amino acids. Trimming left V 3 bases short and J 5 bases short, with 17 bases between. The germline V gene encodes CDR1 SGHRS and CDR2 YFSETQ. The CDR3 nucleotides read TGCGCCAGCAGCTCATCCCCCGGCTACCGGGAGACCCAGTACTTC. It codes for CASSSSPGYRETQYF.

The gene calls are TRBV9 and TRBJ1-5, with TRBD1 as a possible D gene (6 bases). V gave up 4 bases and J gave up 6 bases, with 17 bases separating them. Germline-derived CDR1 and CDR2 are SGDLS and YYNGEE. The CDR3 runs to 15 residues. The CDR3 protein is CASSFDGGLGQPQHF. For the CDR3, the DNA is TGTGCCAGCAGCTTTGATGGGGGGCTGGGTCAGCCCCAGCATTTT.

The chain is built from TRBV7-9 and TRBJ2-7; TRBD2 aligns across 8 bases. The trim removed 5 bases at V and 7 bases at J, leaving 7 bases unmatched. CDR3 length equals 13 residues. Germline loops: CDR1 SEHNR, CDR2 FQNEAQ (reference sequence). The DNA for the CDR3 is TGTGCCAGCAGCGCAGCGGGAGTGGGGGAGCAGTACTTC. The encoded protein is CASSAAGVGEQYF.

The chain recombines TRBV5-6 with TRBJ1-2; 8 bases fit TRBD1. CDR1 and CDR2 (germline): SGHDT, YYEEEE. CDR3 length: 17 amino acids. J lost 7 bases, V lost 3 bases, and 17 bases had no gene match. The CDR3, as DNA: TGTGCCAGCAGCTACGGGGGACAGGCCCTAACCGGTACTGGCTACACCTTC. It encodes CASSYGGQALTGTGYTF.

The chain combines TRBV2 with TRBJ1-1; D is unresolved. The CDR3 is made up of 12 amino acids. Per germline, CDR1 SNHLY and CDR2 FYNNEI. The germline V and J ends were trimmed by 6 bases and 10 bases, with 15 bases remaining between them. CDR3 region: CASRQGTGLAFF. The CDR3 DNA is TGTGCCAGCAGACAAGGCACTGGTTTAGCTTTCTTT.

This clonotype was seen at least ten times. The chain recombines TRBV27 with TRBJ2-1; either TRBD1 or TRBD2 may fit D (5 bases each). Trimming took off 3 bases at V and 0 bases at J, with 9 bases between the two ends. The germline V gene encodes CDR1 MNHEY and CDR2 SMNVEV (reference sequence). CDR3 length equals 15 residues. CDR3 DNA sequence: TGTGCCAGCAGTTTGGGGACGGCCTCCTACAATGAGCAGTTCTTC. Translated, it gives CASSLGTASYNEQFF.

The chain carries TRBV9 and TRBJ2-7, with 8 positions matching TRBD1. Losses at the gene ends were 3 bases for V and 3 bases for J; bases not matched to a gene: 8. Germline V gene lookup returns CDR1 SGDLS and CDR2 YYNGEE. The CDR3 extends over 15 amino acids. The CDR3 sequence: CASSGGQGNDYEQYF. In DNA form, the CDR3 reads TGTGCCAGCAGCGGAGGACAGGGAAACGACTACGAGCAGTACTTC. The entire variable domain, with the rest obtained from reference TRBV9 and TRBJ2-7, is as follows: DSGVTQTPKHLITATGQRVTLRCSPRSGDLSVYWYQQSLDQGLQFLIQYYNGEERAKGNILERFSAQQFPDLHSELNLSSLELGDSALYFCASSGGQGNDYEQYFGPGTRLTVT.

The chain recombines TRBV18 with TRBJ2-3, with a weak D call TRBD2 (5 bases). CDR1 and CDR2 (germline): KGHSH, LQKENI. V lost 3 bases, J lost 10 bases, and 11 bases lay in between. The CDR3 length is 12 residues. CDR3 in amino acids: CASSPMRDSQYF. The CDR3 DNA follows: TGTGCCAGCTCACCCATGAGGGATTCGCAGTATTTT. Full variable domain (outside the CDR3, taken from reference TRBV18 and TRBJ2-3): NAGVMQNPRHLVRRRGQEARLRCSPMKGHSHVYWYRQLPEEGLKFMVYLQKENIIDESGMPKERFSAEFPKEGPSILRIQQVVRGDSAAYFCASSPMRDSQYFGPGTRLTVL.

Comments on this clonotype: A much larger clone is a single base away; this may be a read error. The chain recombines TRBV20-1 with TRBJ1-2, with 8 bases identical to TRBD1. V was clipped by 5 bases and J by 4 bases; unmatched bases: 12. Germline assignment: CDR1 DFQATT and CDR2 SNEGSKA (reference sequence). This CDR3 has 15 amino acids. The CDR3 DNA reads TGCAGTGCTGAGAGTGGGGACAGGTCCCTCTATGGCTACACCTTC. It specifies CSAESGDRSLYGYTF.

V is TRBV5-1 and J is TRBJ1-4, with TRBD1 matching over 8 bases. There are 19 residues in the CDR3. Germline assignment: CDR1 SGHRS and CDR2 YFSETQ. V dropped 1 base and J dropped 3; count of bases not matched to a gene: 14. This chain's CDR3 is CASSLSTGGFFAANEKLFF. DNA for the CDR3: TGCGCCAGCAGCTTGTCAACAGGGGGATTTTTCGCGGCTAATGAAAAACTGTTTTTT.

On this clonotype: Since a much larger clone is just one base distant, this may be a read error. The J gene is TRBJ2-1, the V gene TRBV4-1, with D possibly TRBD2 on 6 matching bases. Per germline, CDR1 MGHRA and CDR2 YSYEKL. This CDR3 is built from 14 residues. Trimming took off 8 bases at V and 9 bases at J, with 20 bases between the two ends. This chain's CDR3 is CASSGTHRRVEQFF. CDR3 coding DNA: TGCGCCAGCTCCGGGACTCATAGGAGGGTTGAGCAGTTCTTC.

The J gene is TRBJ2-3, the V gene TRBV2, with TRBD1 as a possible D gene (5 bases). V shed 7 bases and J shed 1 base, with 18 bases lying between them. The CDR3 spans 16 residues. The germline gives CDR1 SNHLY, CDR2 FYNNEI. This CDR3 reads CASTRRGSSGTDTQYF. The CDR3 DNA sequence: TGTGCCAGCACTAGAAGGGGCTCGTCTGGCACAGATACGCAGTATTTT.

CDR3: CASSLAPPGTLMETQYF. The CDR3 region has the DNA TGTGCCAGCAGCTTAGCCCCCCCGGGGACATTAATGGAGACCCAGTACTTC. The chain recombines TRBV7-2 with TRBJ2-5, with a weak D call TRBD1 (6 bases). CDR1 is SGHTA and CDR2 is FQGNSA in the germline V gene. This CDR3 is 17 amino acids long. V lost 0 bases and J 5 bases, leaving 19 bases between the germline ends.

This clonotype appeared a few times. The J gene is TRBJ2-7, the V gene TRBV5-1; TRBD2 matches at 7 bases. V gave up 0 bases and J gave up 1 base; unmatched junction bases: 4. CDR1 and CDR2 from the germline V gene are SGHRS and YFSETQ. This CDR3 is built from 15 residues. The CDR3 here is CASSLAVGGSYEQYF. The CDR3 DNA sequence: TGCGCCAGCAGCTTGGCCGTCGGGGGGTCCTACGAGCAGTACTTC.